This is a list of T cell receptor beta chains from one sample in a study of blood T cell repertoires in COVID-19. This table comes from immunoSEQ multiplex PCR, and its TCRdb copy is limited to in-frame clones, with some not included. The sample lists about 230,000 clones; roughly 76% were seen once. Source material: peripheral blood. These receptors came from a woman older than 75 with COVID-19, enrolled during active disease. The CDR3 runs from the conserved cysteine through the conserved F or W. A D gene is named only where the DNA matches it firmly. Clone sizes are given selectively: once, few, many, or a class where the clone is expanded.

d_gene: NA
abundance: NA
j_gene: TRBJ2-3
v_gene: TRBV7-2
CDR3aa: CASSKERGGTDTQYF
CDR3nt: TGTGCCAGCAGCAAAGAGAGGGGGGGTACAGATACGCAGTATTTT

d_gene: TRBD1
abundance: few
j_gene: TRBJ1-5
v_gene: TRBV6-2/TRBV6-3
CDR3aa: CASSLQGSNQPQHF
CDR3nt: TGTGCCAGCAGTTTACAGGGGAGCAATCAGCCCCAGCATTTT

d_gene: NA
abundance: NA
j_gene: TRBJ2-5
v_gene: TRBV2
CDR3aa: CASRPTEARETQYF
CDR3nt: TGTGCCAGCAGGCCGACGGAGGCGCGGGAGACCCAGTACTTC

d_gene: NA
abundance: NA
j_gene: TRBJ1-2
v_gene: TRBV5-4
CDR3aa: CASSLAQTYGYTF
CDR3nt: TGTGCCAGCAGCTTGGCACAGACCTATGGCTACACCTTC

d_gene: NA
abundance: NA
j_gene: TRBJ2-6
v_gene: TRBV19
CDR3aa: CASSPLARASGANVLTF
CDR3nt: TGTGCCAGTAGCCCCTTAGCCAGAGCCTCTGGGGCCAACGTCCTGACTTTC

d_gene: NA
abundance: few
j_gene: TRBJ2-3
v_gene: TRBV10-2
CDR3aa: CASSGRDTQYF
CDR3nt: TGCGCCAGCAGTGGGAGGGATACGCAGTATTTT

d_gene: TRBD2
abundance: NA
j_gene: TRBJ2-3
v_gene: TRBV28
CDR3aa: CASQVGGSTDTQYF
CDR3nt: TGTGCCTCTCAAGTGGGGGGGAGCACAGATACGCAGTATTTT

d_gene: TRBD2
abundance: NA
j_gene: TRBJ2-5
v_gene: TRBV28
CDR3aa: CASLPGLAYRETQYF
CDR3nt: TGTGCCAGCCTTCCGGGACTAGCATATCGAGAGACCCAGTACTTC

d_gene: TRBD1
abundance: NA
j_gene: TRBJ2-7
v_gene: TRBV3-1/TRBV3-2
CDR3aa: CASSPRQGANPEQYF
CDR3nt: TGTGCCAGCAGCCCACGACAGGGGGCGAATCCCGAGCAGTACTTC

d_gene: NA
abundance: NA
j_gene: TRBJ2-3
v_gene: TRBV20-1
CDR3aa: CSARDAGSQYF
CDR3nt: TGCAGTGCTAGAGATGCGGGTTCCCAGTATTTT